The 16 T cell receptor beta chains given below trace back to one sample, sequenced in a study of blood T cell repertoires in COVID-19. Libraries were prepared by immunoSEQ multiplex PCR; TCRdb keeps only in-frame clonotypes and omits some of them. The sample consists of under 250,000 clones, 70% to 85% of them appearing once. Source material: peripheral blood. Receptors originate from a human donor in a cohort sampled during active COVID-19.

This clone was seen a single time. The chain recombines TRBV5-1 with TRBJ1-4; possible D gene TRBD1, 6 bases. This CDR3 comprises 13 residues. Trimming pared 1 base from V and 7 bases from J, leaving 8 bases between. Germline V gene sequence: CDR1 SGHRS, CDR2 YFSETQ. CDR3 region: CASSLQGSEKLFF. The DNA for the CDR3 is TGCGCCAGCAGCTTGCAGGGGAGTGAAAAACTGTTTTTT.

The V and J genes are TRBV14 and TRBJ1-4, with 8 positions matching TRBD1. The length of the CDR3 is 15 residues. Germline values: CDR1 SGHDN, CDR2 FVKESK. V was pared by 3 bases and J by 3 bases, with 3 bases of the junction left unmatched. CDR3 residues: CASSQNRGANEKLFF. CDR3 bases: TGTGCCAGCAGCCAGAACAGGGGGGCTAATGAAAAACTGTTTTTT.

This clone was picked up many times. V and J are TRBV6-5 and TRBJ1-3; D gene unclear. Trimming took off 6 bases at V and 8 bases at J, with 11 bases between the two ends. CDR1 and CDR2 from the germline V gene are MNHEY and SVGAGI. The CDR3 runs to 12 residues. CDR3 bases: TGTGCCAGCAGGGAGGGATTCTACACCATATATTTT. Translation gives CASREGFYTIYF.

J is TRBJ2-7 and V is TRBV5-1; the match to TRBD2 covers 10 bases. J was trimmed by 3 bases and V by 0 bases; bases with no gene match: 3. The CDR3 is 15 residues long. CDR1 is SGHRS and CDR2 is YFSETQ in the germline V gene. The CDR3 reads CASSLASGSFYEQYF. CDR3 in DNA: TGCGCCAGCAGCTTGGCTAGCGGGAGTTTCTACGAGCAGTACTTC. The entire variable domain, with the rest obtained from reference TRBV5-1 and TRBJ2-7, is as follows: KAGVTQTPRYLIKTRGQQVTLSCSPISGHRSVSWYQQTPGQGLQFLFEYFSETQRNKGNFPGRFSGRQFSNSRSEMNVSTLELGDSALYLCASSLASGSFYEQYFGPGTRLTVT.

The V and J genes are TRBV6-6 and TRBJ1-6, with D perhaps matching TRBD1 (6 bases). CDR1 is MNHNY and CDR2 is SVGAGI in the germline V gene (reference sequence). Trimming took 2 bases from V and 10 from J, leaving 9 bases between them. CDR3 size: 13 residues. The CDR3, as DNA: TGTGCCAGCAGTTACAGGGGGGGCTCACCCCTCCACTTT. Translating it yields CASSYRGGSPLHF.

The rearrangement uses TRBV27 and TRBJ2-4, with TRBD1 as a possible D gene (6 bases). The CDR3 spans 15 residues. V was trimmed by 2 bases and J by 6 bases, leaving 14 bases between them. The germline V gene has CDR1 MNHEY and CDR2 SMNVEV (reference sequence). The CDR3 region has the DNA TGTGCCAGCAGTTTACGGGGTTTGGACAGAAACATTCAGTACTTC. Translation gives CASSLRGLDRNIQYF.

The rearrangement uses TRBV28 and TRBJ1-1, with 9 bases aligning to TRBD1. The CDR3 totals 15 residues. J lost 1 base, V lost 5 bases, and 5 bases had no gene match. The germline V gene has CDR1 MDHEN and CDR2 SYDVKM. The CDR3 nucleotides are TGTGCCAGCAGTCGTGACAGGGGGAGGAACACTGAAGCTTTCTTT. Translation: CASSRDRGRNTEAFF.

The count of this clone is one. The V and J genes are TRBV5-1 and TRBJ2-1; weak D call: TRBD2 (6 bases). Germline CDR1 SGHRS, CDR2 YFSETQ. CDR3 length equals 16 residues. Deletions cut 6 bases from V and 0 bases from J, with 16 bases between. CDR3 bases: TGCGCCAGCACGCCGGGGACTGGCGGCTCCTACAATGAGCAGTTCTTC. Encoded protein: CASTPGTGGSYNEQFF. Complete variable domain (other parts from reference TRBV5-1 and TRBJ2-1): KAGVTQTPRYLIKTRGQQVTLSCSPISGHRSVSWYQQTPGQGLQFLFEYFSETQRNKGNFPGRFSGRQFSNSRSEMNVSTLELGDSALYLCASTPGTGGSYNEQFFGPGTRLTVL.

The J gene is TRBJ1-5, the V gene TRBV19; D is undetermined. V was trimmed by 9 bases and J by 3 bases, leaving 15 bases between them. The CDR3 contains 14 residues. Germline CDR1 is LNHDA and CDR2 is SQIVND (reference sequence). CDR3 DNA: TGTGCCAGCTCGACCGGGAGGGACAATCAGCCCCAGCATTTT. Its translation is CASSTGRDNQPQHF.

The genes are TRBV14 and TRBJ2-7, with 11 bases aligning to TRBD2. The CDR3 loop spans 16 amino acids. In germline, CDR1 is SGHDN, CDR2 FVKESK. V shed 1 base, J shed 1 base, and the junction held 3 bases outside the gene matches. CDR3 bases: TGTGCCAGCAGCCAAGGGCTAGCGGGAGGTTCCTACGAGCAGTACTTC. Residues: CASSQGLAGGSYEQYF.

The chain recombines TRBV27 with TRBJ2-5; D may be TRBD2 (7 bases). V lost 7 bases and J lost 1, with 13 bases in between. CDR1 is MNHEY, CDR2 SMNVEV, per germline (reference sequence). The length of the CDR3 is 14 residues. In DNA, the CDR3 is TGTGCCAGCACCTCGGGGGGCCCCCAAGAGACCCAGTACTTC. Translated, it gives CASTSGGPQETQYF.

The CDR3 sequence is CASSLILHDTDTQYF. DNA for the CDR3: TGCGCCAGCAGCTTGATACTCCACGACACAGATACGCAGTATTTT. This chain uses TRBV5-1 with TRBJ2-3, with D unclear. The germline V and J ends were trimmed by 1 base and 2 bases, with 11 bases remaining between them. The CDR3 runs 15 residues. Germline loops: CDR1 SGHRS, CDR2 YFSETQ.

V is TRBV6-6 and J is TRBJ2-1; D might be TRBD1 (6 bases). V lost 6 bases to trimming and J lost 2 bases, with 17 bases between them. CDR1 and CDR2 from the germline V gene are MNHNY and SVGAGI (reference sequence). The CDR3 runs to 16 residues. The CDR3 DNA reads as TGTGCCAGCAGACCTACAGGGTCTCGTACCTACAATGAGCAGTTCTTC. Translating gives CASRPTGSRTYNEQFF.

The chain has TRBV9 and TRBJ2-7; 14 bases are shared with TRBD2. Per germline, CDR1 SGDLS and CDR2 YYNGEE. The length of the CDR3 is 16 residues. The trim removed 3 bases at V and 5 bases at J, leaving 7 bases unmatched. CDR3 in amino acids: CASSETGTSGSHEQYF. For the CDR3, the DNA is TGTGCCAGCAGCGAAACAGGGACTAGCGGGAGCCACGAGCAGTACTTC.

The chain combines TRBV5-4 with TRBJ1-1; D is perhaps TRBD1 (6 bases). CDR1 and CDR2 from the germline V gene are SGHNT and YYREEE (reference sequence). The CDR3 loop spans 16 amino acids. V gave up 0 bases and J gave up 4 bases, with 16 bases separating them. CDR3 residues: CASSLVRGVLSTEAFF. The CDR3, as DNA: TGTGCCAGCAGCTTGGTCAGGGGCGTTCTGTCCACTGAAGCTTTCTTT. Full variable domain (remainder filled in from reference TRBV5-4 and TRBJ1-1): ETGVTQSPTHLIKTRGQQVTLRCSSQSGHNTVSWYQQALGQGPQFIFQYYREEENGRGNFPPRFSGLQFPNYSSELNVNALELDDSALYLCASSLVRGVLSTEAFFGQGTRLTVV.

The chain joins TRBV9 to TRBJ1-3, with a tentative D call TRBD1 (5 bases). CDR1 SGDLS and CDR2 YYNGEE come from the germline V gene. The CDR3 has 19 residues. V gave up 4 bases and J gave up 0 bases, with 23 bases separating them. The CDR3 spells CASSPDGRSGFPSGNTIYF. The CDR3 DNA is TGTGCCAGCAGCCCCGACGGACGCTCAGGGTTCCCCTCTGGAAACACCATATATTTT.